This T cell receptor beta chain derives from a study of blood T cell repertoires in COVID-19 (dated by TCRdb to about 2020). A note on the overall study: Collaborator samples came from the United States, Italy and Spain and covered acute and convalescent phases of COVID-19. The material from the prospective study consisted of cDNA or gDNA derived from T cells, B-cell-depleted T cells, or PBMCs. Deeply sampled blood TCRbeta repertoires from subjects exposed to, actively infected with, or recovered from COVID-19 were included in the dataset. The repertoires were made available in a free public database intended to serve as a resource for research on the immune response to SARS-CoV-2. Samples came from the ongoing ImmuneRACE study (first 160 participants) plus 1,254 subjects from 6 global collaborators. The sample metadata nearly always contained a de-identified subject ID, COVID-19 status, age in years and sex. Where available, HLA class I and class II types were taken from metadata supplied by the sample provider and were not determined by assay-based typing.

Details on this clone: The antigen it binds to is not known. No base-level quality is on record; no much larger clone is a single base apart.

Ends trimmed: V by 6 bases, J by 7 bases; bases unmatched to a gene: 6. The germline V gene (reference sequence) sets CDR1 to LNHDA and CDR2 to SQIVND. The CDR3 spans 13 residues, from the cysteine through the phenylalanine. The only DNA kept is the CDR3, 39 bases in frame from the first base. TCRbeta CDR3 regions were amplified from genomic DNA by means of the immunoSEQ Assay, a bias-controlled multiplex PCR. The published analysis was carried out like this. The number of nucleated cells in each sample was estimated from the amplification of reference gene primers within the assay. To quantify the absolute abundance of each unique TCRbeta CDR3 rearrangement, sequence reads were collapsed and filtered. Productive Simpson clonality was computed per sample as the square root of Simpson's diversity index over productive rearrangements. Held by TCRdb, this immuneACCESS table contains in-frame sequences only and omits some clones. Under half of the omission traces to an unresolved V gene where checked; the cause of the rest is unknown. V and J calls and clone size are given by that table; D and trimming were obtained from the DNA. This sample has fewer than 250,000 clones in its table, and 80% to 90% of those were observed once. The ten biggest clones cover around 8.9% of the sample.

Participants in the prospective study were aged roughly 18 to 90 years, lived in 24 United States geographic areas, and enrolled through a virtual design. To assign participants to cohorts, the prospective study relied on clinical history that participants themselves reported in a screening survey and a study questionnaire. Recovered participants in ImmuneRACE Cohort 3 were defined as having two consecutive negative NP/OP PCR tests, clearance from a healthcare professional, or resolution of symptoms. In the prospective study, mobile phlebotomists collected whole blood, serum and a nasopharyngeal or oropharyngeal swab from each participant. Participants in the prospective study had the option to provide additional blood draws and questionnaires over an approximately 2-month period. Blood samples from the prospective study were shipped frozen or at room temperature prior to DNA extraction. Study-level results and caveats: How much clinical and demographic metadata was included differed by source and by participant, and the metadata was provided uncurated.

Material: PBMCs or T cells enriched from blood (not recorded which). The V and J genes are TRBV19 and TRBJ1-5; TRBD1 agrees with 7 junctional bases. This TCR derives from a woman between 18 and 29 years old who had recovered from COVID-19. The CDR3 protein sequence reads: CASRPQGVQPQHF. The DNA sequence reads TGTGCCAGTAGGCCTCAGGGGGTGCAGCCCCAGCATTTT. Joined to the reference TRBV19 and TRBJ1-5 proteins, this CDR3 gives the full variable domain: DGGITQSPKYLFRKEGQNVTLSCEQNLNHDAMYWYRQDPGQGLRLIYYSQIVNDFQKGDIAEGYSVSREKKESFPLTVTSAQKNPTAFYLCASRPQGVQPQHFGDGTRLSIL.